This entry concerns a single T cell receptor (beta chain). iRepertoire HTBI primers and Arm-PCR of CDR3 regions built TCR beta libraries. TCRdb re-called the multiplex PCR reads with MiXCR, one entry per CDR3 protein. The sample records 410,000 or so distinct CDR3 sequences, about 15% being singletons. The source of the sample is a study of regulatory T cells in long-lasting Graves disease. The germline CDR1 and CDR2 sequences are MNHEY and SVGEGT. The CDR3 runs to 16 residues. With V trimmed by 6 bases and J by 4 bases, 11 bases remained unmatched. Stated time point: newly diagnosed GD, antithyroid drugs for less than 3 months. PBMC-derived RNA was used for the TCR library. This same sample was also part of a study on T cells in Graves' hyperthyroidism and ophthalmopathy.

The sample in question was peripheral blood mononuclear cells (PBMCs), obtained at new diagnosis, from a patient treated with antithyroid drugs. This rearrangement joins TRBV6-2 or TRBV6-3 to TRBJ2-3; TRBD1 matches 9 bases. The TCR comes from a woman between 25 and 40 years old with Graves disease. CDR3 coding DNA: TGTGCCAGCAGGGACTCCTACAGGGGGCGCGCAGATACGCAGTATTTT. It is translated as CASRDSYRGRADTQYF.